This TCR beta chain is from a study of blood T cell repertoires in COVID-19. Germline V gene sequence: CDR1 SGHVS, CDR2 FQNEAQ. The V segment lost 4 bases and the J segment 7 bases; nucleotides outside the gene matches: 6. The CDR3 runs to 15 residues. Clones were read by immunoSEQ multiplex PCR, and TCRdb kept only the in-frame ones, dropping some. Of under 500,000 clones listed, about 90% are singletons. The clonotype originates from a woman under 30 with acute COVID-19. The sequencing input was PBMCs or T cells enriched from blood (not recorded which). The chain carries TRBV7-8 and TRBJ2-7; 14 bases align to TRBD2. CDR3 region: CASSSGLAGGLEQYF. For the CDR3, the DNA is TGTGCCAGCAGCTCTGGACTAGCGGGGGGACTTGAGCAGTACTTC.